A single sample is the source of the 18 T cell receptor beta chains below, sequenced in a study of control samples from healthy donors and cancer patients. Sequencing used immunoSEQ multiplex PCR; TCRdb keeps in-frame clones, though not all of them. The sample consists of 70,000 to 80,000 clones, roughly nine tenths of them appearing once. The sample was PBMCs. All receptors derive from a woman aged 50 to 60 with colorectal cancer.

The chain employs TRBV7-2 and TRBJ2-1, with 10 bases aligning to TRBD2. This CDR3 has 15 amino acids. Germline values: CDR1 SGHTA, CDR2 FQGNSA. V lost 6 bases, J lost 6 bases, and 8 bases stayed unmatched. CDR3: CASRPPGLASNEQFF. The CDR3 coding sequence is TGTGCCAGCAGACCGCCGGGACTAGCGTCCAATGAGCAGTTCTTC.

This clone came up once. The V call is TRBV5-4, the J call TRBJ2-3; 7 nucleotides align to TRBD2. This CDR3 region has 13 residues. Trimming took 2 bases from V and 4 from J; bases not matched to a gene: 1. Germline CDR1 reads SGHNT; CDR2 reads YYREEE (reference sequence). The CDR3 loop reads CASSFSGADTQYF. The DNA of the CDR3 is TGTGCCAGCAGCTTCAGCGGGGCAGATACGCAGTATTTT.

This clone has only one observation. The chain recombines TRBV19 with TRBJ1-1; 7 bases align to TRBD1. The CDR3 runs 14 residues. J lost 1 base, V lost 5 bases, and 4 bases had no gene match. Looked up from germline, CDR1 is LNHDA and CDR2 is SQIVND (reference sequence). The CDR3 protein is CASSPQGGNTEAFF. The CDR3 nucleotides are TGTGCCAGTAGTCCGCAGGGGGGGAACACTGAAGCTTTCTTT.

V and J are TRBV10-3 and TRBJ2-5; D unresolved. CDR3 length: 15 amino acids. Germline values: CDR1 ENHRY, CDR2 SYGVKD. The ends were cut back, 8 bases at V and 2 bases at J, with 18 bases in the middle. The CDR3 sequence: CAISARRGEQETQYF. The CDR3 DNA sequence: TGTGCCATCTCTGCGCGAAGAGGTGAACAAGAGACCCAGTACTTC.

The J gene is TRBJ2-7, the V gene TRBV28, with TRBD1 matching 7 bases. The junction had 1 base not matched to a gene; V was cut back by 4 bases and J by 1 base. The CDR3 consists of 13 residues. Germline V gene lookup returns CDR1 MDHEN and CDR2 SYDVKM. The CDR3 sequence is CASSSGQSYEQYV. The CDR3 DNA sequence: TGTGCCAGCAGTTCGGGACAGTCCTACGAGCAGTACGTC.

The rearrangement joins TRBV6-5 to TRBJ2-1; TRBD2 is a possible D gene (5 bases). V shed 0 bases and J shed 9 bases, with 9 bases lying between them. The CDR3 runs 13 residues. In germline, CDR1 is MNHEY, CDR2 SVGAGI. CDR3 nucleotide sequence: TGTGCCAGCAGTTACTCGATCGGAGGTGAGCAGTTCTTC. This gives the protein CASSYSIGGEQFF.

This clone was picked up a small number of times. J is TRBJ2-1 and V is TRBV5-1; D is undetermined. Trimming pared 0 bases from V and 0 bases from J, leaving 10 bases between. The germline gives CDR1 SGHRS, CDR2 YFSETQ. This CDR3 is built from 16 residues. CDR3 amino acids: CASSLEAASSYNEQFF. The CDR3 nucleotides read TGCGCCAGCAGCTTGGAGGCAGCCAGCTCCTACAATGAGCAGTTCTTC.

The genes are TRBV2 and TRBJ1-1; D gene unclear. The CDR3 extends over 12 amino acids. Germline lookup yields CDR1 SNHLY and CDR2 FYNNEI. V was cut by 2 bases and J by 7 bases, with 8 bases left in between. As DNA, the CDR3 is TGTGCCAGCAGTGAATATAGGTTTGAAGCTTTCTTT. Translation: CASSEYRFEAFF.

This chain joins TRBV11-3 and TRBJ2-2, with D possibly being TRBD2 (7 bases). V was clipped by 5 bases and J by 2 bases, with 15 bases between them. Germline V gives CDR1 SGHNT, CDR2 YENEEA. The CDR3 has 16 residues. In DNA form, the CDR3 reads TGTGCCAGCAGCCCCCGCGGGGGCCTCAACACCGGGGAGCTGTTTTTT. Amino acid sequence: CASSPRGGLNTGELFF.

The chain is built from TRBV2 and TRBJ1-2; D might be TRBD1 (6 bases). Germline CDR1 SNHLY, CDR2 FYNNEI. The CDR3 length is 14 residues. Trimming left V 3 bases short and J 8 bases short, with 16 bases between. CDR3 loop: CASSERGRRMGYTF. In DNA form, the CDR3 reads TGTGCCAGCAGTGAGCGGGGGCGTAGAATGGGCTACACCTTC.

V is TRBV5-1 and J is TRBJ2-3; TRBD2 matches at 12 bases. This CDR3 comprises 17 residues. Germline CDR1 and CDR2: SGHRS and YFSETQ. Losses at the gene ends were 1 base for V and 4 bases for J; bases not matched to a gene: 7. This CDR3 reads CASSLNLAGGLSDTQYF. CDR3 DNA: TGCGCCAGCAGCTTGAATCTAGCGGGGGGGCTCTCAGATACGCAGTATTTT.

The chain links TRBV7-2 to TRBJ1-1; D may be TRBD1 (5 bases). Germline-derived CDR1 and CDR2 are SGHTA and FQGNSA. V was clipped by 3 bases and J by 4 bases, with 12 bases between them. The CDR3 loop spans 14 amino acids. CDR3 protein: CASSFGGGGTEAFF. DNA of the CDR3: TGTGCCAGCAGCTTTGGGGGAGGTGGCACTGAAGCTTTCTTT.

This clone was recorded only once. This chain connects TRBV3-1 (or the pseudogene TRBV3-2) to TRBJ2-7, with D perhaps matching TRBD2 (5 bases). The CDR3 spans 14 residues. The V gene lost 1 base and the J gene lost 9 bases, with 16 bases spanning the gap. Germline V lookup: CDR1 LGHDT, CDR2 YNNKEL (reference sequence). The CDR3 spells CASSQGRGLSGQYV. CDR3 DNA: TGTGCCAGCAGCCAAGGGAGAGGGCTAAGTGGGCAGTACGTC.

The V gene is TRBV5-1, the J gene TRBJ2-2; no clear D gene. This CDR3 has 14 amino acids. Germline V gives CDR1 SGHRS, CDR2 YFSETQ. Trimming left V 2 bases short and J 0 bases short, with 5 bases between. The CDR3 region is CASSFQANTGELFF. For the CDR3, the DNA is TGCGCCAGCAGCTTTCAGGCGAACACCGGGGAGCTGTTTTTT.

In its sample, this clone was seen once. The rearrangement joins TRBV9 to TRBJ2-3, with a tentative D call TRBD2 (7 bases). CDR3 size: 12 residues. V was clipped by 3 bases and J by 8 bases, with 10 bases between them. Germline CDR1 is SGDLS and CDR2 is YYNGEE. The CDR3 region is CASSEGEGTQYF. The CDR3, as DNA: TGTGCCAGCAGCGAGGGGGAGGGTACGCAGTATTTT.

The CDR3 sequence: CASSSGVYNEQFF. CDR3 in DNA: TGTGCCAGCAGCTCAGGGGTCTACAATGAGCAGTTCTTC. This sequence joins TRBV7-9 and TRBJ2-1; weak D call: TRBD1 (6 bases). The V end was cut by 4 bases, the J end by 3 bases, with 7 bases between. Germline lookup yields CDR1 SEHNR and CDR2 FQNEAQ (reference sequence). The CDR3 runs to 13 residues.

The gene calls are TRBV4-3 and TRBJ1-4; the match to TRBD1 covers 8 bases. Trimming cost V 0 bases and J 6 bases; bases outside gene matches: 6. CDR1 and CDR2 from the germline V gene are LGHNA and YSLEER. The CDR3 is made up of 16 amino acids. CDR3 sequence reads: CASSQDRGHLYEKLFF. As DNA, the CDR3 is TGCGCCAGCAGCCAAGACAGGGGGCACCTCTATGAAAAACTGTTTTTT.

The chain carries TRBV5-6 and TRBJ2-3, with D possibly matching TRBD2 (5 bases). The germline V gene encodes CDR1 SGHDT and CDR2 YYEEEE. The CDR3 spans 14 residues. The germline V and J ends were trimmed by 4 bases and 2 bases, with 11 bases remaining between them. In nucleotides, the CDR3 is TGTGCCAGCAGCCCACGAGGGCTCACAGATACGCAGTATTTT. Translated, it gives CASSPRGLTDTQYF.